Listed below are T cell receptor beta chains from one sample, sequenced in a study of radiation and T cells in renal cell carcinoma. Sequenced by immunoSEQ multiplex PCR; TCRdb stores in-frame clones only, minus some. Of more than 95,000 clones listed, roughly 85% are singletons. The sequencing used blood, collected from a patient whose treatment included radiotherapy and nephrectomy. These receptors were taken from a woman in her fifties or sixties with renal cell carcinoma. Both conserved end residues are part of each CDR3. Each record gives: CDR3 DNA, CDR3 protein, V gene, clone size, D gene, J gene. A D gene is named only where the DNA matches it firmly. Not all rows give a size; the values are once, few, many and, for expanded clones, a class.

TGTGCCAGCAGCCTTACCGGACTAGCGGGAGTGGTGGTGGCCAACGTCCTGACTTTC | CASSLTGLAGVVVANVLTF | TRBV2 | . | TRBD2 | TRBJ2-6
TGTGCCAGTGGACAGGTCCCCGAGGGTTCACCCCTCCACTTT | CASGQVPEGSPLHF | TRBV19 | . | TRBD1 | TRBJ1-6
TGTGCCAGCAGCCCACTACAGGGGGGTGAAAAACTGTTTTTT | CASSPLQGGEKLFF | TRBV6-5 | . | TRBD1 | TRBJ1-4
TGTGCCAGCAGCCCGGATGGGGGGGTCTATGGCTACACCTTC | CASSPDGGVYGYTF | TRBV7-9 | . | . | TRBJ1-2
TGTGCCAGCAGCTTAAGGGTAGCCTTTAGTAGAGATACGCAGTATTTT | CASSLRVAFSRDTQYF | TRBV5-4 | . | . | TRBJ2-3
TGTGCCAGCAGCTTAGCTGTAGGGACAAGCAATCAGCCCCAGCATTTT | CASSLAVGTSNQPQHF | TRBV7-9 | . | . | TRBJ1-5
TGTGCCACCAGCAGAGAGGGACAGGGCCGTAACTATGGCTACACCTTC | CATSREGQGRNYGYTF | TRBV15 | . | TRBD1 | TRBJ1-2
TGTGCCAGCAGCTTGGGGGACAGGACAACAGATACGCAGTATTTT | CASSLGDRTTDTQYF | TRBV7-9 | once | TRBD1 | TRBJ2-3
TGTGCCACTCAAATCGAGGCCGGATCCTACGAGCAGTACTTC | CATQIEAGSYEQYF | TRBV6-1 | . | . | TRBJ2-7
TGTGCCAGCACCCCGGGACAGGGGGTGGTTGGCTACACCTTC | CASTPGQGVVGYTF | TRBV28 | . | TRBD1 | TRBJ1-2
TGTGCCAGTGTCAGGGATTCTGGAAACACCATATATTTT | CASVRDSGNTIYF | TRBV6-6 | . | . | TRBJ1-3
TGTGCCAGCAGCTCTCCCCGTCACTGGCGCGGACGGGCCTACAATGAGCAGTTCTTC | CASSSPRHWRGRAYNEQFF | TRBV9 | . | . | TRBJ2-1
TGTGCCAGCAGTTTGGGGGGGGGCACAGATACGCAGTATTTT | CASSLGGGTDTQYF | TRBV6-1 | . | TRBD2 | TRBJ2-3
TGTGCCAGCAGTGCCGGGGACTCCTACGAGCAGTACTTC | CASSAGDSYEQYF | TRBV6-1 | . | . | TRBJ2-7
TGCGCCAGCAGCTTGGTGGATAGCACAGATACGCAGTATTTT | CASSLVDSTDTQYF | TRBV5-1 | . | . | TRBJ2-3
TGTGCCACCCAGCCGGGCTCCTGGGGCGCTGAAGCTTTCTTT | CATQPGSWGAEAFF | TRBV6-1 | . | . | TRBJ1-1
TGTGCCAGCAGTACGCCGGGACAGCCCCCCTACGAGCAGTACTTC | CASSTPGQPPYEQYF | TRBV6-5 | . | TRBD1 | TRBJ2-7
TGTGCCAGCAGCCCGACAGGGCCTAACACTGAAGCTTTCTTT | CASSPTGPNTEAFF | TRBV6-1 | once | TRBD1 | TRBJ1-1
TGTGCCACCTTAAAGGGGGGTGTCACTGAAGCTTTCTTT | CATLKGGVTEAFF | TRBV19 | . | . | TRBJ1-1
TGTGCCAGCAAAACGACAGGGGGCATCAATTCACCCCTCCACTTT | CASKTTGGINSPLHF | TRBV6-5 | . | TRBD1 | TRBJ1-6
TGTGCCAGCAGTGAACTGTTCACAGATACGCAGTATTTT | CASSELFTDTQYF | TRBV2 | . | . | TRBJ2-3
TGTGCCAGCAGCTTAGCTCATCGGGCCTACGAGCAGTACTTC | CASSLAHRAYEQYF | TRBV11-2 | . | . | TRBJ2-7
TGTGCCAGCAGCGCCTTGGGGGGACGGTCAGATACGCAGTATTTT | CASSALGGRSDTQYF | TRBV9 | once | . | TRBJ2-3
TGTGCCAGCAGCGTAGGCCAGGGGGGCTACGAGGGCTACACCTTC | CASSVGQGGYEGYTF | TRBV9 | . | TRBD1 | TRBJ1-2
TGCAGCGTTGGGAACAGGGGAGGCTATGGCTACACCTTC | CSVGNRGGYGYTF | TRBV29-1 | few | TRBD1 | TRBJ1-2
TGCGCCAGCAGCCAAGAAGCCGGGGGACAGGGTCTAAGGACCCAGTACTTC | CASSQEAGGQGLRTQYF | TRBV4-3 | . | TRBD1 | TRBJ2-5
TGTGCCAGCAGTTCCCCGGGGAGGGGTAACTATGGCTACACCTTC | CASSSPGRGNYGYTF | TRBV28 | . | . | TRBJ1-2
TGCGCCAGCAGCTTGGCCGGGAGCTTGAACACTGAAGCTTTCTTT | CASSLAGSLNTEAFF | TRBV5-1 | . | . | TRBJ1-1
TGTGCCAGCAGCCAAGAAAGAGGGATAGGGGGACACAGCCTCTACACCTTC | CASSQERGIGGHSLYTF | TRBV4-2 | . | . | TRBJ1-2
TGTGCCAGCACCCCGGGGGACAGGGGTTCCTACGAGCAGTACTTC | CASTPGDRGSYEQYF | TRBV6-5 | . | TRBD1 | TRBJ2-7
TGTGCCAGCAGTGACGCTACTGAAGCTTTCTTT | CASSDATEAFF | TRBV28 | . | . | TRBJ1-1
TGTGCCAGCGGGGGGGACCTAAGCTCTGGGGCCAACGTCCTGACTTTC | CASGGDLSSGANVLTF | TRBV2 | once | TRBD2 | TRBJ2-6
TGTGCCAGCAGCCCACCGGGACGGAGCCAAGAGACCCAGTACTTC | CASSPPGRSQETQYF | TRBV6-5 | . | . | TRBJ2-5
TGTGCCAGCATCCCTACGCCCCAGGCAGATACGCAGTATTTT | CASIPTPQADTQYF | TRBV5-6 | . | . | TRBJ2-3
TGTGCCAGCAGCTCCCACATGAACACTGAAGCTTTCTTT | CASSSHMNTEAFF | TRBV7-6 | . | . | TRBJ1-1
TGTGCCAGCAGTTCGCTCGCGAACAGGGGACCCCACCTTTCCTACGAGCAGTACTTC | CASSSLANRGPHLSYEQYF | TRBV28 | . | TRBD1 | TRBJ2-7
TGCGCCAGCAGCCAAAGAGGGGAAAAACTGTTTTTT | CASSQRGEKLFF | TRBV4-1 | . | . | TRBJ1-4
TGTGCCAGCAGCGTAGAAACCGACACCGGGGAGCTGTTTTTT | CASSVETDTGELFF | TRBV9 | . | . | TRBJ2-2
TGTGCCAGTAGTTCCAGCCGGGACATCTCCTACGAGCAGTACTTC | CASSSSRDISYEQYF | TRBV19 | . | . | TRBJ2-7
TGTGCCAGCAGCCCCCGGACTAGCGCTGAGCAGTTCTTC | CASSPRTSAEQFF | TRBV7-3 | . | TRBD2 | TRBJ2-1
TGTGCCAGCAGTGGCGACGCCCTTGGCCGCTCTGGGCAGTACTTC | CASSGDALGRSGQYF | TRBV2 | . | . | TRBJ2-7
TGTGCCAGCAGTAGGGGACAGGGTATAACTGAAGCTTTCTTT | CASSRGQGITEAFF | TRBV27 | . | TRBD1 | TRBJ1-1
TGTGCCAGTAGTCGGCCGGGAACCACTTATCAGCCCCAGCATTTT | CASSRPGTTYQPQHF | TRBV19 | . | . | TRBJ1-5
TGTGCCAGTAGTAACTCTGGCAGGGGGCAGGGGGGAGAGGAGACCCAGTACTTC | CASSNSGRGQGGEETQYF | TRBV19 | . | TRBD1 | TRBJ2-5
TGTGCCAGCTCACCATCACCCTCCAATGAGCAGTTCTTC | CASSPSPSNEQFF | TRBV18 | once | . | TRBJ2-1
TGTGCTAGTGGTTTTCCCTGGTTCTACGAGCAGTACTTC | CASGFPWFYEQYF | TRBV12-5 | . | . | TRBJ2-7